This T cell receptor beta chain was identified in a study of T cell responses to AZD1222 COVID-19 vaccine. Findings of the study overall: The repertoires were collected only after the peak T cell response. White British people made up most donors, females outnumbered males, and clonal diversity was possibly underestimated.

Sequencing used immunoSEQ multiplex PCR; TCRdb keeps in-frame clones, though not all of them. This sample carries 140,000 or so clones, around 92% of them seen once, and the ten largest clones take around 12%. Germline CDR1 LNHNV, CDR2 YYDKDF (reference sequence). The V and J ends lost 0 bases and 5 bases, in that order; junction bases with no gene match: 7. CDR3 length equals 16 residues. Turning to this clone: The antigen is not known.

The chain uses TRBV15 and TRBJ1-5; 7 bases are a match to TRBD1. Sequencing used peripheral blood, obtained after recovery from COVID-19. The sequence was collected from an adult who had recovered from COVID-19. In DNA, the CDR3 is TGTGCCACCAGCAGAGACGGGGGACAGTATTATCAGCCCCAGCATTTT. This encodes CATSRDGGQYYQPQHF.